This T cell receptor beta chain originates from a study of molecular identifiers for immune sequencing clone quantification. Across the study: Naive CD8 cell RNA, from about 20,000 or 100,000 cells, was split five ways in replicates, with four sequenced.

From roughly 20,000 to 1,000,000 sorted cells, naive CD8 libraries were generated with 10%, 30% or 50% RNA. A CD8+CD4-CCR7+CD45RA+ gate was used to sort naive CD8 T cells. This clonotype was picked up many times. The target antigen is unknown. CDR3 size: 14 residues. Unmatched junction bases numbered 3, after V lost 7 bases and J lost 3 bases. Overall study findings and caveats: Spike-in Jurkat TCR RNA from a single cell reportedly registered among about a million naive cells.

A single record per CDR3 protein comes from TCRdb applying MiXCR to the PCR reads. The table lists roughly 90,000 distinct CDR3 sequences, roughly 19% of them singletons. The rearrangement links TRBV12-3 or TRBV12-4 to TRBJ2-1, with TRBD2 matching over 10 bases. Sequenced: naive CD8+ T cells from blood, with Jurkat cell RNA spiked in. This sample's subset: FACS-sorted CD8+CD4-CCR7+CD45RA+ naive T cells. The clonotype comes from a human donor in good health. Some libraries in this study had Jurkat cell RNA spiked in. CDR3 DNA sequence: TGTGCCAGCAAGTCTAGCGGGAGCTACAATGAGCAGTTCTTC. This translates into CASKSSGSYNEQFF.